The T cell receptor beta chain described here comes from a study of cytotoxic CD8 clonotypes in ibrutinib-treated CLL (dated by TCRdb to the early 2020s). Regarding the study in general: The cohort had around twelve relapsed/refractory and some 15 treatment-naive patients; roughly 18 were IGHV unmutated. Partial responses were observed in about 25 patients and complete responses in 2; after a median follow-up of around 68 months, remission was maintained in some 14 patients and progression was observed in approximately 12. Response samples were obtained after a median of approximately eleven months of treatment, with a range of about 6 to 36 months. Samples averaged 255,043 productive templates and tens of thousands of productive rearrangements. Of the approximately 94 people in the trial, about two dozen had longitudinal samples available. Cryopreserved peripheral blood mononuclear cells were collected at three points: before therapy, at response, and at either sustained remission or disease progression. All remission and progressive disease samples were collected while patients were still receiving ibrutinib.

What the work shows at the level of the full study, not this receptor alone: Baseline clonality exceeded that of age-matched healthy donors and correlated strongly with circulating CD8+ T-cell counts. Public clonotypes were rare and either shrank or stayed stable during treatment, and the rise in clonality at ibrutinib response reflected expansion of private clonotypes. Clonality increased at ibrutinib response, stayed stable in sustained remission, and fell back toward baseline at progression. Sampling times were not matched between sustained-remission and progressing patients, and lymph node repertoires were not studied.

Roughly 2 micrograms of genomic DNA were extracted from cryopreserved PBMCs for TCR beta library preparation. Longitudinal blood samples from CLL patients receiving ibrutinib monotherapy were subjected to high-throughput TCR beta sequencing. Patients were enrolled in a phase 2 open-label single-center ibrutinib monotherapy trial. Compared with germline, V lacks 0 bases and J lacks 5 bases; bases without a gene match: 4. From the cysteine up to the phenylalanine, the CDR3 has a length of 15 residues. Only the CDR3 region is kept as DNA, spanning 45 bases read in frame from base 1. CDR1 SGHNT and CDR2 YYREEE are derived from the germline V gene (reference sequence). As for this clone: Its cognate antigen has yet to be identified. No base quality values were provided; no much bigger clone lies one nucleotide off.

A MiSeq instrument was used for deep resolution sequencing, which targeted depths ranging from 1 in 1 million up to 1 in 200,000 T cells, with coverage averaging 10x for each clonotype. The immunoSEQ hsTCRB Kit was used to generate TCR beta libraries. As for the original processing: Data were analyzed with ImmunoSEQ Data Assistant and ImmunoSEQ Analyzer, with V, D and J genes assigned per IMGT definitions. Clonality, which ranges from 0 to 1, was calculated by subtracting the normalized Shannon entropy of productive rearrangement frequencies from one. Only overrepresented clonotypes making up at least 0.05% of each patient's repertoire were included in the public clonotype analysis. Roughly 12 age-matched healthy donor repertoires from immuneACCESS were used as controls for clonality. TCRdb mirrors the immuneACCESS table, restricted to in-frame sequences. Some clones are absent from its copies; in checked studies, under half trace to an unresolved V gene, and the reason for the others is unknown. D and trimming come from the DNA, and the V and J calls and clone size come from that table. Present in this sample are some 150,000 clones, over 75% of which were seen just once. Less than 8.5% of the sample lies in the top ten.

The source is a human donor with chronic lymphocytic leukemia. The material sequenced was PBMCs, taken after 36 months of ibrutinib treatment. This receptor chain uses TRBV5-4 and TRBJ1-2, and 10 junction bases match TRBD1. The DNA is as follows: TGTGCCAGCAGCTTGGGACAGGGGGCCTGGTATGGCTACACCTTC. Translated, this gives CASSLGQGAWYGYTF.